The 20 T cell receptor beta chains below all came from one sample that was sequenced in a study of blood T cells in healthy people across ages. Together with a sample-barcoded 5' primer, a J-beta primer mix was included in a second PCR lasting about 6 to 11 cycles. In TCRdb, the 5' RACE reads were re-called with MiXCR into one record per CDR3 protein. Of about 1 million distinct CDR3 sequences in the sample, 40% to 45% were seen once. The material sequenced was blood. The receptors come from a woman aged 60-75 years in good health.

The chain has TRBV29-1 and TRBJ2-7, with D uncertain. CDR1 SQVTM and CDR2 ANQGSEA come from the germline V gene. V lost 6 bases and J lost 2, with 17 bases in between. The CDR3 spans 14 residues. CDR3 nucleotides: TGCAGCGTCCTATACACGGACGGAACCTACGAGCAGTACTTC. Protein product: CSVLYTDGTYEQYF.

The rearrangement links TRBV3-1 to TRBJ2-3; D might be TRBD2 (6 bases). V lost 4 bases to trimming and J lost 0 bases, with 11 bases between them. The length of the CDR3 is 15 residues. CDR1 and CDR2 from the germline V gene are LGHDT and YNNKEL (reference sequence). In DNA form, the CDR3 reads TGTGCCAGCAGCCCTCGGGAGATAAGCACAGATACGCAGTATTTT. It encodes CASSPREISTDTQYF.

This clonotype turned up a few times. This chain uses TRBV20-1 with TRBJ2-3, with D possibly being TRBD2 (7 bases). Germline CDR1 reads DFQATT; CDR2 reads SNEGSKA (reference sequence). V was pared by 3 bases and J by 4 bases, with 17 bases between. The CDR3 spans 15 residues. The DNA for the CDR3 is TGCAGTGCTAGGTCAGCGGGAAGGGGGGCAGATACGCAGTATTTT. Amino acids: CSARSAGRGADTQYF.

This clonotype has a handful of counts. The rearrangement links TRBV5-1 to TRBJ1-1, with TRBD1 matching over 9 bases. V trimming: 3 bases; J trimming: 0 bases; junction bases outside the gene matches: 9. Germline values: CDR1 SGHRS, CDR2 YFSETQ. CDR3 length: 17 residues. CDR3 in amino acids: CASSYRQGGGMNTEAFF. CDR3 sequence (DNA): TGCGCCAGCAGCTACAGACAGGGGGGCGGCATGAACACTGAAGCTTTCTTT.

This chain uses TRBV27 with TRBJ2-1; maybe TRBD2 (5 bases). The CDR3 runs 14 residues. V was clipped by 6 bases and J by 4 bases, with 13 bases between them. Looked up from germline, CDR1 is MNHEY and CDR2 is SMNVEV (reference sequence). This CDR3 reads CASSDRLRYNEQFF. DNA of the CDR3: TGTGCCAGCAGCGATCGACTAAGGTACAATGAGCAGTTCTTC.

The chain couples TRBV5-1 to TRBJ1-1; D possibly corresponds to TRBD1 (6 bases). CDR3 length equals 12 residues. Germline assignment: CDR1 SGHRS and CDR2 YFSETQ. Trimming took off 4 bases at V and 8 bases at J, with 12 bases between the two ends. CDR3 residues: CASSTGTTEAFF. For the CDR3, the DNA is TGCGCCAGCAGCACCGGGACAACCGAAGCTTTCTTT.

This clonotype was seen a few times. This may be a read error: a much more frequent sequence differs by one nucleotide. The chain uses TRBV29-1 and TRBJ2-1; 7 bases fit TRBD2. The V segment lost 1 base and the J segment 7 bases; nucleotides outside the gene matches: 10. The CDR3 extends over 15 amino acids. Per germline, CDR1 SQVTM and CDR2 ANQGSEA. The CDR3 sequence: CSVEAVGTTSNEQFF. The CDR3 nucleotides read TGCAGCGTTGAAGCTGTAGGGACTACCTCAAATGAGCAGTTCTTC.

This clonotype was counted only a few times. At one end the junction does not follow the germline gene, possibly because of a read error. CDR3 loop: CASSLSGRNTGELFF. The CDR3 nucleotides read TGTGCCAGCAGTCTTAGCGGGAGGAACACCGGGGAGCTGTTTTTT. The V and J genes are TRBV5-1 and TRBJ2-2; 9 nucleotides agree with TRBD2. CDR1 is SGHRS and CDR2 is YFSETQ in the germline V gene. This CDR3 has 15 amino acids.

This sequence joins TRBV29-1 and TRBJ2-1; D not resolved. The V end was cut by 1 base, the J end by 1 base, with 14 bases between. Germline assignment: CDR1 SQVTM and CDR2 ANQGSEA. This CDR3 comprises 16 residues. For the CDR3, the DNA is TGCAGCGTTGAAGCTCCCCGCCCGGGTTCCTACAATGAGCAGTTCTTC. Protein product: CSVEAPRPGSYNEQFF.

Only a few counts were recorded for this clonotype. The J gene is TRBJ2-5, the V gene TRBV12-3 or TRBV12-4, with 8 bases aligning to TRBD2. The J call may be in error: the DNA end matches TRBJ2-7 better. The CDR3 is made up of 17 amino acids. The CDR3 sequence is CASSFGGKRSGSYEQYF. The CDR3 coding sequence is TGTGCCAGCAGTTTCGGGGGGAAACGGAGCGGGAGTTACGAGCAGTACTTC.

The chain links TRBV30 to TRBJ2-7; D remains unclear. The CDR3 loop spans 12 amino acids. V was pared by 4 bases and J by 3 bases, with 10 bases between. Germline lookup yields CDR1 GTSNPN and CDR2 SVGIG (reference sequence). CDR3 loop: CAWTSGYYEQYF. CDR3 in DNA: TGTGCCTGGACCTCGGGCTACTACGAGCAGTACTTC.

V gene TRBV18 combines with J gene TRBJ2-1, with TRBD1 identical over 7 bases. Losses at the gene ends were 1 base for V and 8 bases for J; bases not matched to a gene: 8. The CDR3 consists of 15 residues. CDR1 is KGHSH and CDR2 is LQKENI in the germline V gene. The CDR3 region is CASSPHRGLIDEQFF. The CDR3 DNA sequence: TGTGCCAGCTCACCACACAGGGGATTGATAGATGAGCAGTTCTTC. Full variable domain (rest looked up from reference TRBV18 and TRBJ2-1): NAGVMQNPRHLVRRRGQEARLRCSPMKGHSHVYWYRQLPEEGLKFMVYLQKENIIDESGMPKERFSAEFPKEGPSILRIQQVVRGDSAAYFCASSPHRGLIDEQFFGPGTRLTVL.

This clonotype was counted only a few times. The chain employs TRBV2 and TRBJ2-7, with D tentatively TRBD1 (6 bases). Trimming stripped 0 bases from V and 5 bases from J, with 17 bases between. Germline loops: CDR1 SNHLY, CDR2 FYNNEI. The CDR3 spans 16 residues. CDR3 sequence reads: CASSEARGSGKDEQYF. The CDR3 nucleotides read TGTGCCAGCAGTGAAGCGAGGGGGAGCGGTAAAGACGAGCAGTACTTC.

V is TRBV5-8 and J is TRBJ2-4; tentatively, D is TRBD2 (5 bases). The tail of the sequence fits TRBJ2-7 better, so the J call may be wrong. Germline CDR1 and CDR2: SGHTS and YDEGEE. This CDR3 comprises 14 residues. The CDR3 here is CASSLASPGAEQYF. CDR3 coding DNA: TGTGCCAGCAGCTTGGCTAGCCCTGGTGCCGAGCAGTACTTC.

This clonotype was detected only a few times. The CDR3 protein is CASSLGRLSETQYF. The CDR3 DNA is TGCGCCAGCAGCTTGGGACGGTTGTCAGAGACCCAGTACTTC. The rearrangement uses TRBV5-1 and TRBJ2-5, with D uncertain. V lost 0 bases and J 4 bases, leaving 10 bases between the germline ends. From germline, CDR1 is SGHRS and CDR2 YFSETQ. This CDR3 spans 14 amino acids. The variable domain in full, with the rest retrieved from reference TRBV5-1 and TRBJ2-5, is KAGVTQTPRYLIKTRGQQVTLSCSPISGHRSVSWYQQTPGQGLQFLFEYFSETQRNKGNFPGRFSGRQFSNSRSEMNVSTLELGDSALYLCASSLGRLSETQYFGPGTRLLVL.

The chain carries TRBV25-1 and TRBJ2-3; the match to TRBD2 covers 10 bases. Germline V gene lookup returns CDR1 MGHDK and CDR2 SYGVNS. CDR3 length: 15 residues. V lost 6 bases and J lost 5; bases outside the gene matches: 8. CDR3 coding DNA: TGTGCCAGCAGACCTAGCGGGAGTTGGATAGATACGCAGTATTTT. Translating it yields CASRPSGSWIDTQYF.

This clonotype came up a few times. V is TRBV27 and J is TRBJ2-4, with TRBD1 as a possible D gene (5 bases). The ends were cut back, 6 bases at V and 7 bases at J, with 7 bases in the middle. This CDR3 region has 11 residues. Germline CDR1 and CDR2: MNHEY and SMNVEV (reference sequence). CDR3 loop: CASSAGNIQYF. The CDR3 region has the DNA TGTGCCAGCAGCGCAGGGAACATTCAGTACTTC.

The chain employs TRBV28 and TRBJ2-4, with 7 bases lining up with TRBD2. The end of the DNA is better explained by TRBJ2-7, so the J call may be wrong. The CDR3 contains 14 residues. Germline V lookup: CDR1 MDHEN, CDR2 SYDVKM. CDR3 nucleotide sequence: TGTGCCAGCAGAAGGGGAGGGGACCTTTACGAGCAGTACTTC. Translating it yields CASRRGGDLYEQYF.

The chain is built from TRBV11-2 and TRBJ2-3; 7 bases line up with TRBD1. The CDR3 is made up of 16 amino acids. Germline CDR1 SGHAT, CDR2 FQNNGV. Trimming took 1 base from V and 2 from J; bases not matched to a gene: 6. CDR3 amino acids: CASSLVGGAFTDTQYF. The CDR3 DNA follows: TGTGCCAGCAGCTTAGTAGGGGGCGCTTTCACAGATACGCAGTATTTT.

The chain joins TRBV12-3 or TRBV12-4 to TRBJ1-5; 9 bases match TRBD1. J lost 2 bases, V lost 5 bases, and 4 bases had no gene match. This CDR3 has 15 amino acids. The CDR3 DNA reads TGTGCCAGCAGTACGGACAGGGGCGGCAATCAGCCCCAGCATTTT. This sequence encodes CASSTDRGGNQPQHF.